This TCR beta chain was obtained from a study of shared clonotypes between healthy human individuals. CD45RA-negative memory and CD45RA+ naive subsets were split from the CD4+ cells. The study ran the assay at deep level. The table came from immunoSEQ multiplex PCR; TCRdb's copy has only in-frame clones and leaves some out. The sample carries 950,000 to 1,300,000 clones, around 74% recorded once. This CDR3 is built from 15 residues. Looked up from germline, CDR1 is MGHRA and CDR2 is YSYEKL. V was clipped by 1 base and J by 5 bases, with 12 bases between them. This sequence joins TRBV4-1 and TRBJ2-1; D is unresolved. The receptor comes from a young man in good health. Sequenced input: memory CD4+ T cells sorted from blood. The subset here: CD45RA-negative fraction. The chain's CDR3 is CASSQGRQRNNEQFF. The CDR3 nucleotides are TGCGCCAGCAGCCAAGGACGGCAGCGAAACAATGAGCAGTTCTTC.